The rows below give T cell receptor beta chains drawn from one sample of a study of T cells in Graves' hyperthyroidism and ophthalmopathy. TCRdb passed the multiplex PCR reads through MiXCR, listing each CDR3 protein once. The sample lists fewer than 350,000 distinct CDR3 sequences; over 12% were seen once. Sequenced input: blood. The receptors derive from a woman between 50 and 59 years old with Graves' hyperthyroidism that later progressed to Graves' ophthalmopathy. Each CDR3 is given without its conserved first and last residue. A D gene is named only where the DNA matches it firmly.

V | D | CDR3
TRBV14 | TRBD2 | ASSQEQPKPGLAGGSSYNEQF
TRBV5-1 | NA | ASSLHGTEAF
TRBV13 | NA | ASSLGRGEETQY
TRBV2 | TRBD1 | ARLGTANSPLH
TRBV5-1 | NA | ASSLEGAVGANVLT
TRBV30 | NA | AWSPKGAFGNTIY
TRBV20-1 | NA | SARSPRGGETQY
TRBV30 | TRBD1 | AWMARDRGLSSGNTIY
TRBV6-1 | NA | ASRPGEGESSPLH
TRBV11-2 | NA | ASSGGPGGSSGNTIY
TRBV27 | TRBD1 | ASSLTIRDRGLSYT
TRBV27 | TRBD2 | ASSQHLLAGAGINDEQF
TRBV12-3/TRBV12-4 | NA | ASSLRAAGANVLT
TRBV9 | NA | ASSVITGELF
TRBV28 | TRBD1 | ASSFGQGGAYEQY
TRBV7-9 | TRBD1 | ASSYPGQPFEQY
TRBV2 | NA | ASSDISQPQH
TRBV27 | TRBD2 | ASSSGLAGPGIGEQY
TRBV10-3 | NA | AIAVDGRRQTQY
TRBV18 | NA | ASSLRDGSYEQY
TRBV7-3 | NA | ASSLFRGDTQY
TRBV28 | TRBD1 | ASSTGVGKNGELF
TRBV7-3 | TRBD1 | ASSLRQGISYEQY
TRBV11-2 | TRBD2 | ASRLTSGRWNEQY
TRBV7-8 | NA | ASSLAPGPGEQF
TRBV19 | NA | ASSFWTDNTEAF
TRBV28 | TRBD2 | ASSLLGEGTRGYEQY
TRBV18 | NA | ASSLRTAGGNQPQH
TRBV27 | NA | ASSLRDGSEGYT
TRBV18 | TRBD2 | ASSPLGRENADTQY
TRBV28 | NA | ATSEFGNQPQH
TRBV5-1 | TRBD2 | ASSPGRGPFRETQY
TRBV29-1 | NA | SVETGGYT
TRBV10-3 | TRBD1 | AISEPLTGNSYNEQF
TRBV5-1 | NA | ASSLSGAYTGELF
TRBV9 | NA | ASSARGAGPPDTQY
TRBV18 | NA | ASSPPLRTNNEQF
TRBV7-3 | NA | ASSETVAGPYEQY
TRBV5-1 | TRBD2 | ASSLAGGPHEQY
TRBV6-2/TRBV6-3 | NA | ASSYRGSTDTQY
TRBV20-1 | TRBD2 | SALYASGRANEQF
TRBV19 | TRBD2 | ASPGLAGLTDTQY
TRBV6-1 | NA | ASSPLLVGETQY
TRBV2 | NA | ASKWTEATNEKLF
TRBV20-1 | NA | SAQRGSQYEQY
TRBV28 | NA | ASHNQNQPQH
TRBV5-1 | TRBD2 | ASSPLPGGSLSLDEQF
TRBV20-1 | TRBD1 | SATTGDKDYT
TRBV5-1 | NA | ASSLGTVSNYGYT
TRBV18 | TRBD1 | ASSPRQGDGYT
TRBV7-6 | NA | ASSPRGGLYEQY
TRBV20-1 | NA | SARDSGTLNTEAF